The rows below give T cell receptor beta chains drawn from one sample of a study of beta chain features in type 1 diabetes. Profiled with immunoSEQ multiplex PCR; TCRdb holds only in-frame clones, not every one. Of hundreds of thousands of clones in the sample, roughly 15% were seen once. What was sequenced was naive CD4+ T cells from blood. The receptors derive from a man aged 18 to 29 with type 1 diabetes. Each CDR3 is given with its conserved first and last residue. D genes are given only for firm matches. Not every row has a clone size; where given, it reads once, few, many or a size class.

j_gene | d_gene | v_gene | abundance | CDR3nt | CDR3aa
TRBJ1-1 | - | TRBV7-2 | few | TGTGCCAGCAGCCTCAGGGGGAACACTGAAGCTTTCTTT | CASSLRGNTEAFF
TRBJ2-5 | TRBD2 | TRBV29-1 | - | TGCAGCGCAGGACTAGCGGGAAAGTACCAAGAGACCCAGTACTTC | CSAGLAGKYQETQYF
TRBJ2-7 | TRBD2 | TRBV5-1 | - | TGCGCCACCAGCCGAGGCGGGCTAGCGGGAGGGCCACGGGAGCAGTACTTC | CATSRGGLAGGPREQYF
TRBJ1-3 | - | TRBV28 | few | TGTGCCAGCAGCTCAGGGAGAAACACCATATATTTT | CASSSGRNTIYF
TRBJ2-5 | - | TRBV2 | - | TGTGCCAGCGTGGAAGGAGCCGTCGGGACCCAGTACTTC | CASVEGAVGTQYF
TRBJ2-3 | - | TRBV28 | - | TGTGCCAGCAGTTTAATACCTAGCCGGGCGGCAGATACGCAGTATTTT | CASSLIPSRAADTQYF
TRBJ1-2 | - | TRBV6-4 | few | TGTGCCACCCAAACAGGGAATGGCTACACCTTC | CATQTGNGYTF
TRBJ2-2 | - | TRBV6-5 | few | TGTGCCAGCAGTTATCTCCCCGGGGAGCTGTTTTTT | CASSYLPGELFF
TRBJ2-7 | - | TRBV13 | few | TGTGCCAGCAGCTTTAACTACGAGCAGTACTTC | CASSFNYEQYF
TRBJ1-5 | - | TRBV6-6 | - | TGTGCCAGCAGTTACTCCAGGGGAGCGGAGCCCCAGCATTTT | CASSYSRGAEPQHF
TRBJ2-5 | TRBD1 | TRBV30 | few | TGTGCCTGGAGTGGACAGGGTGGAAGCCAAGAGACCCAGTACTTC | CAWSGQGGSQETQYF
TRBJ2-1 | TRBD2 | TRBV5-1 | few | TGCGCCAGCGCTAACCTCTTGCGGGGGGAGGGCAATGAGCAGTTCTTC | CASANLLRGEGNEQFF
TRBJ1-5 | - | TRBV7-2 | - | TGTGCCAGCAGCCCGGAGCCGCATCAGCCCCAGCATTTT | CASSPEPHQPQHF
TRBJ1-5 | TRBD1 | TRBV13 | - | TGTGCCAGCAGCATACACCGACAGGGTGTTGGCAATCAGCCCCAGCATTTT | CASSIHRQGVGNQPQHF
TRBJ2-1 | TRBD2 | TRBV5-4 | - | TGTGCCAGCAGCTTGTCGACTAGCGGGGGCTCCTACAATGAGCAGTTCTTC | CASSLSTSGGSYNEQFF
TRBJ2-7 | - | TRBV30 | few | TGTGCCTGGAGTGTCACAGGGCGAGAGCAGTACTTC | CAWSVTGREQYF
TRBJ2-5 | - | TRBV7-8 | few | TGTGCCAGCAGCTTAGCGAGCGTAAAAGAGACCCAGTACTTC | CASSLASVKETQYF
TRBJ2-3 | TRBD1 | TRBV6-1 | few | TGTGCCAGCAGGACAGGGCAATCTAGCACAGATACGCAGTATTTT | CASRTGQSSTDTQYF
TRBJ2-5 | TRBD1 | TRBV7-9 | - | TGTGCCAGCAGCTCCGGGACAGGGGGAGTGGGAGAGACCCAGTACTTC | CASSSGTGGVGETQYF
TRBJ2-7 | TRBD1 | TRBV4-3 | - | TGCGCCAGCAGCCAAGGCCGGGACAGGTCCTACGAGCAGTACTTC | CASSQGRDRSYEQYF
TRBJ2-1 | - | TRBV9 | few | TGTGCCAGCAGCGTAGGTAGCAGCGTTGAGCAGTTCTTC | CASSVGSSVEQFF
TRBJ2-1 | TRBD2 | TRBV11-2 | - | TGTGCCAGCAGCCCAATTAGCGGGAGAGGATACAATGAGCAGTTCTTC | CASSPISGRGYNEQFF
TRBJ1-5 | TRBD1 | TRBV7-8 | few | TGTGCCAGCAGCTTGGACAGGGGTAACCAGCCCCAGCATTTT | CASSLDRGNQPQHF
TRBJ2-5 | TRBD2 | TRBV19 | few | TGTGCCACCCCCCTTGGGCGGGGGGGCACAGTGGAGGAGACCCAGTACTTC | CATPLGRGGTVEETQYF
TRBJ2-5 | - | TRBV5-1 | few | TGCGCCAGCAGCTTGGCAGACAGGCAACAAGAGACCCAGTACTTC | CASSLADRQQETQYF
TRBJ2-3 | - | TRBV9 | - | TGTGCCAGCAGCGCCTACTTGTCTAGCACAGATACGCAGTATTTT | CASSAYLSSTDTQYF
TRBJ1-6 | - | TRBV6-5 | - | TGTGCCAGCAGTTACGAACCGGGACTTCATTCACCCCTCCACTTT | CASSYEPGLHSPLHF
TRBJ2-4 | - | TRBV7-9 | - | TGTGCCAGCAGCTTAGGCTCACGGAAAAACATTCAGTACTTC | CASSLGSRKNIQYF
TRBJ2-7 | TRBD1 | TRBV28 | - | TGTGCCAGCAGTACAGGGGGCCACGAGCAGTACTTC | CASSTGGHEQYF
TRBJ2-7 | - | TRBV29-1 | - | TGCAGCGTTGAGGAGGGCCGGGAGCAGTACTTC | CSVEEGREQYF
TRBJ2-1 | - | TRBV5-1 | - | TGCGCCAGCAGCTTTAGGACGATCGGGGTGGACAATGAGCAGTTCTTC | CASSFRTIGVDNEQFF
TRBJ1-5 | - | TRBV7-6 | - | TGTGCCAGCAGCCCTCGGGAGGGTACCCAGCCCCAGCATTTT | CASSPREGTQPQHF
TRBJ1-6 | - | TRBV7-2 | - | TGTGCCAGCAGGCGCAGGGTCCCTCAATCACCCCTCCACTTT | CASRRRVPQSPLHF
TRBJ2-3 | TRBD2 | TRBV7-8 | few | TGTGCCAGCAGCTCGGGACTAGATAAGACAGATACGCAGTATTTT | CASSSGLDKTDTQYF
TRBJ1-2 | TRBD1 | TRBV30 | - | TGTGCCTGGAGTGATAGAGACAGGGTAACACTACTACCGTATGGCTACACCTTC | CAWSDRDRVTLLPYGYTF
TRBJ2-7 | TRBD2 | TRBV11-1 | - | TGTGCCAGCAGCTATGGCGGGAGGGTCGACGAGCAGTACTTC | CASSYGGRVDEQYF
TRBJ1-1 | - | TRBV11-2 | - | TGTGCCAGCAGCTTAGCCCTGGGGCGCTCTGAAGCTTTCTTT | CASSLALGRSEAFF
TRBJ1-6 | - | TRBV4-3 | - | TGCGCCAGCAGCCAAGACATTGGGGTCCCAGGGTCACCCCTCCACTTT | CASSQDIGVPGSPLHF
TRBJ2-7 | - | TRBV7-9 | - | TGTGCCAGCAGCTCAGGTGCCTACGAGCAGTACTTC | CASSSGAYEQYF
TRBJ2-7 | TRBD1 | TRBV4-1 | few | TGCGCCAGCAGCCGCGGGACAGGGCGCGCCGCCTTCTACGAGCAGTACTTC | CASSRGTGRAAFYEQYF
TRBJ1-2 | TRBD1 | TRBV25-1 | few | TGTGCCAGCAGTGAATCCGGGACAGGGCGGAGGACCTACACCTTC | CASSESGTGRRTYTF
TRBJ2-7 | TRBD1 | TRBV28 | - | TGTGCCAGCAGCTTAGACAGGGGGCAAAACGAGCAGTACTTC | CASSLDRGQNEQYF
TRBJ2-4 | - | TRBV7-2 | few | TGTGCCAGCAGCTTAGGAGGCGGCGGGGACATTCAGTACTTC | CASSLGGGGDIQYF
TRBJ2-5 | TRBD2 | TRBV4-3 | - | TGCGCCAGCAGCCAAGACCTAGCGGGGGGCCCAGAGACCCAGTACTTC | CASSQDLAGGPETQYF
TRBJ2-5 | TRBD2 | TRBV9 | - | TGTGCCAGCAGCGGTAGCGGGAATAGCCAAGAGACCCAGTACTTC | CASSGSGNSQETQYF
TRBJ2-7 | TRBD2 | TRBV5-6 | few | TGTGCCAGCAGCTTGGACGTACTAGCGGGACACGAGCAGTACTTC | CASSLDVLAGHEQYF
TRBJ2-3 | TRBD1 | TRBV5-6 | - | TGTGCCAGCAGCTTGGCCAGGGGGCAGGATACGCAGTATTTT | CASSLARGQDTQYF
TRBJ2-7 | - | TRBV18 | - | TGTGCCAGCTCACCAGACCAGGCCTCCGTAAGAGAGCAGTACTTC | CASSPDQASVREQYF
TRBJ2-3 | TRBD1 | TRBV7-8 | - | TGTGCCAGCAGCCGAGACCGGGACAGGTTTACAGATACGCAGTATTTT | CASSRDRDRFTDTQYF
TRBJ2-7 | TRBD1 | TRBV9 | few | TGTGCCAGCAGCGGATCTGCTAGGGACAGTCCCTACGAGCAGTACTTC | CASSGSARDSPYEQYF
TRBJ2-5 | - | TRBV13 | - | TGTGCCAGCAGCTCCTTGGGTCAGGGCCAAGAGACCCAGTACTTC | CASSSLGQGQETQYF